Listed here are 3 T cell receptor beta chains from one sample, sequenced in a study of blood T cell repertoires in COVID-19. Profiling relied on immunoSEQ multiplex PCR, and the TCRdb table lists in-frame clones only, not all of them. The table has 150,000 to 200,000 clones, approximately 87% seen once; the top ten hold approximately 11%. Sequenced input: peripheral blood. These receptors all stem from an older woman with COVID-19, enrolled during active disease.

This clone was seen only once. The chain carries TRBV30 and TRBJ1-1, with 8 bases that match TRBD1. The CDR3 has 13 residues. Germline V gene sequence: CDR1 GTSNPN, CDR2 SVGIG (reference sequence). The trim removed 7 bases at V and 3 bases at J, leaving 7 bases unmatched. Written as DNA, the CDR3 is TGTGCCTCTGGACAGGGCTCACACACTGAAGCTTTCTTT. Translated: CASGQGSHTEAFF.

The V and J genes are TRBV6-1 and TRBJ1-1; the D gene is possibly TRBD1 (5 bases). Germline-derived CDR1 and CDR2 are MNHNS and SASEGT. Trimming shortened V by 0 bases and J by 6 bases, and 14 bases separated the two germline ends. CDR3 size: 15 residues. The CDR3: CASSEAGAGHPEAFF. Written as DNA, the CDR3 is TGTGCCAGCAGTGAAGCTGGGGCAGGGCACCCTGAAGCTTTCTTT.

CDR3 residues: CASLRQYGYTF. The CDR3 region has the DNA TGTGCCAGCCTGCGGCAGTATGGCTACACCTTC. The chain links TRBV12-3 or TRBV12-4 to TRBJ1-2, with D unclear. V was shortened by 8 bases and J by 5 bases, with 9 bases between the two germline ends. The CDR3 length is 11 residues.